This T cell receptor beta chain was identified during a study of graft-versus-host responses after intestinal transplantation. Whole-study context: Recipients were all induced with anti-thymocyte globulin, then given tacrolimus and steroids for approximately 3 years.

The germline gives CDR1 GTSNPN, CDR2 SVGIG (reference sequence). The V and J ends lost 3 bases and 3 bases, in that order; junction bases with no gene match: 5. CDR3 length: 14 amino acids. Generated by immunoSEQ multiplex PCR, the TCRdb table keeps only in-frame clones and is missing some. Among more than 20,000 clones listed, approximately 92% were seen once. The clonotype originates from a human patient who received an intestinal transplant, so some T cells may come from the graft donor. Sequences were derived from PBMCs, sampled around 37 weeks after intestinal transplant. This chain joins TRBV30 and TRBJ1-5, with 7 positions matching TRBD1. In DNA, the CDR3 is TGTGCCTGGAGGGGACAGAACTACAATCAGCCCCAGCATTTT. Translation: CAWRGQNYNQPQHF.